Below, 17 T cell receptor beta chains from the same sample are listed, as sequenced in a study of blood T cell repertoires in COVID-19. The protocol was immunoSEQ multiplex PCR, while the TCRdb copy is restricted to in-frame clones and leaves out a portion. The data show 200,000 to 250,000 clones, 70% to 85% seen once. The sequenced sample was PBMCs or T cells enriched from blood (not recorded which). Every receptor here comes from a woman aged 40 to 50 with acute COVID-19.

CDR3 protein: CATRGGNEQFF. The DNA of the CDR3 is TGTGCCACCAGGGGGGGGAATGAGCAGTTCTTC. V gene TRBV24-1 combines with J gene TRBJ2-1, with 7 bases identical to TRBD2. V was pared by 7 bases and J by 7 bases, with 0 bases of the junction left unmatched. This CDR3 is 11 amino acids long. CDR1 and CDR2 from the germline V gene are KGHDR and SFDVKD.

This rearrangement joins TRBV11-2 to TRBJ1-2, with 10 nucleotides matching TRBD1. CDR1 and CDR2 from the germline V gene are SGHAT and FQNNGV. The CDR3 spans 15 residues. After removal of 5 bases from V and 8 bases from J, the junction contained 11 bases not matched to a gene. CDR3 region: CASSNDRGPVKGYTF. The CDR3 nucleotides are TGTGCCAGCAGCAACGACAGGGGGCCGGTTAAGGGCTACACCTTC.

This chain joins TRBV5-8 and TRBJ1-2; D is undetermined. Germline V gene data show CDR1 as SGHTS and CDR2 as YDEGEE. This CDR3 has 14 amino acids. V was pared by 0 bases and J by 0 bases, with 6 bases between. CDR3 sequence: CASSLGRTNYGYTF. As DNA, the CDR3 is TGTGCCAGCAGCTTGGGGCGGACTAACTATGGCTACACCTTC.

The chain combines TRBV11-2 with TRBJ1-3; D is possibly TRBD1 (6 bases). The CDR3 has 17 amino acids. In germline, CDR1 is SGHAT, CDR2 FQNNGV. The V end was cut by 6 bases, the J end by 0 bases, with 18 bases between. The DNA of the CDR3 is TGTGCCAGCAGACCCGGGACACCAGGATTCTCTGGAAACACCATATATTTT. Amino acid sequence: CASRPGTPGFSGNTIYF.

CDR3 nucleotides: TGTGCCACCAGGGACAGTACTCTCAATCAGCCCCAGCATTTT. It specifies CATRDSTLNQPQHF. The rearrangement joins TRBV19 to TRBJ1-5; TRBD1 matches 7 bases. Germline-derived CDR1 and CDR2 are LNHDA and SQIVND (reference sequence). This CDR3 is built from 14 residues. V lost 10 bases, J lost 3 bases, and 9 bases stayed unmatched.

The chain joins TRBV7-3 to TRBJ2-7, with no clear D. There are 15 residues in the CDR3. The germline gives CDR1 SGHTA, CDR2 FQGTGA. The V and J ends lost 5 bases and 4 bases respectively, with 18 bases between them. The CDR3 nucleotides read TGTGCCAGCAGCCCCACCCCGAGCCTCGGGTACGAGCAGTACTTC. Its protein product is CASSPTPSLGYEQYF.

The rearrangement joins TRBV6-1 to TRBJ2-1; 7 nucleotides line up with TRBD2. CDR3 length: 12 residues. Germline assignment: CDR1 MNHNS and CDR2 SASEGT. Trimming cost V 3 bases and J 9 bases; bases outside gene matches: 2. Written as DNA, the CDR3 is TGTGCCAGCAGTGATGGGAGGGTTGAGCAGTTCTTC. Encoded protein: CASSDGRVEQFF.

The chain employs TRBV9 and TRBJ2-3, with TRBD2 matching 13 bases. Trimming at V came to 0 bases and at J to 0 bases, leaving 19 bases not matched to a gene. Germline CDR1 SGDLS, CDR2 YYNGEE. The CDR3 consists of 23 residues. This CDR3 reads CASSVATSGATTSGGRSTDTQYF. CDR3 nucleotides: TGTGCCAGCAGCGTAGCTACCTCAGGAGCAACGACTAGCGGGGGGAGAAGCACAGATACGCAGTATTTT.

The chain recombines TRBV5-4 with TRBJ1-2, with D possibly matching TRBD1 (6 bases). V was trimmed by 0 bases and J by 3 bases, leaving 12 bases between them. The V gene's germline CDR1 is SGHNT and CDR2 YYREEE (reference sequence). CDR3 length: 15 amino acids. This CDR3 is CASSLAGRGYYGYTF. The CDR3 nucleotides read TGTGCCAGCAGCTTGGCAGGCAGGGGATACTATGGCTACACCTTC.

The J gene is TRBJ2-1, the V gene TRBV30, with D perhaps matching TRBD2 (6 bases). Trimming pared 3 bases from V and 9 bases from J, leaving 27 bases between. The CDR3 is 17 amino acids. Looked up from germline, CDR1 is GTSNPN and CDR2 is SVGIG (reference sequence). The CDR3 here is CAWSGLRKTRGNGEQFF. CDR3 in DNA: TGTGCCTGGAGCGGACTACGGAAGACTAGAGGCAATGGTGAGCAGTTCTTC. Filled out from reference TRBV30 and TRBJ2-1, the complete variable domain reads SQTIHQWPATLVQPVGSPLSLECTVEGTSNPNLYWYRQAAGRGLQLLFYSVGIGQISSEVPQNLSASRPQDRQFILSSKKLLLSDSGFYLCAWSGLRKTRGNGEQFFGPGTRLTVL.

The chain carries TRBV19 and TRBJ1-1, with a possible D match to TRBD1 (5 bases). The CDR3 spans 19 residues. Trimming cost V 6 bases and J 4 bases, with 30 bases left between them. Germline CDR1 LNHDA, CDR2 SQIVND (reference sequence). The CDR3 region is CASRDQPIVRSGGSTEAFF. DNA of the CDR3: TGTGCCAGTAGAGACCAGCCGATCGTAAGGAGCGGGGGTAGCACTGAAGCTTTCTTT.

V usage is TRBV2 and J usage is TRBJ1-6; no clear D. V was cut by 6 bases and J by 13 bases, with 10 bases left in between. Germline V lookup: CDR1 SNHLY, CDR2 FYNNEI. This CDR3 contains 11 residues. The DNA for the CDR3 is TGTGCCAGCAGCCTCCGAGGTCCCCTCCACTTT. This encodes CASSLRGPLHF.

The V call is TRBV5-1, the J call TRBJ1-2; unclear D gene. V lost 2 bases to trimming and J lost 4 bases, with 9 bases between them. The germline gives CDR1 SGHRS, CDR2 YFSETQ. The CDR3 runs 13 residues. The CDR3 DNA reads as TGCGCCAGCAGCTTCGGGGATGGCTATGGCTACACCTTC. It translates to CASSFGDGYGYTF. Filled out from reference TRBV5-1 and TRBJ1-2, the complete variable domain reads KAGVTQTPRYLIKTRGQQVTLSCSPISGHRSVSWYQQTPGQGLQFLFEYFSETQRNKGNFPGRFSGRQFSNSRSEMNVSTLELGDSALYLCASSFGDGYGYTFGSGTRLTVV.

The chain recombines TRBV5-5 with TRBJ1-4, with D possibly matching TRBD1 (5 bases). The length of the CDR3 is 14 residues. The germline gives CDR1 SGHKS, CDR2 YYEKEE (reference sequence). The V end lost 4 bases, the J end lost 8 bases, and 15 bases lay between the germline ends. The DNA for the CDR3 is TGTGCCAGCAGCCCCAGGGTTGGAGGGGAAAAACTGTTTTTT. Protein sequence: CASSPRVGGEKLFF.

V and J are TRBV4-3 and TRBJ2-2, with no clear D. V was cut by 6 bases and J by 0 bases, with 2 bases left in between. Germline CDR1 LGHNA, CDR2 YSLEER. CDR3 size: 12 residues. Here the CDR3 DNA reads TGCGCCAGCAGTACGAACACCGGGGAGCTGTTTTTT. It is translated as CASSTNTGELFF.

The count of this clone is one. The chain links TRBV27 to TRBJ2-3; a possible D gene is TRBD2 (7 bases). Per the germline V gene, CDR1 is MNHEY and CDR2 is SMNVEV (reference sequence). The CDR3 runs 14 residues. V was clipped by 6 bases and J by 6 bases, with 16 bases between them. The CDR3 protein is CASSRGLGGDTQYF. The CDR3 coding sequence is TGTGCCAGCAGCCGAGGACTAGGGGGGGATACGCAGTATTTT.

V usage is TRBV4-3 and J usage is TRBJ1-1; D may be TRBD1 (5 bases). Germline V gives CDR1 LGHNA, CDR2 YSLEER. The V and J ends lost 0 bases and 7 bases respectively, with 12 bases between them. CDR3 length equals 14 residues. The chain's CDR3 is CASSQDWGVGEAFF. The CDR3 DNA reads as TGCGCCAGCAGCCAAGATTGGGGGGTAGGTGAAGCTTTCTTT.